This record looks at one TCR beta chain sequence and its context. The CDR3 has 15 residues. Germline values: CDR1 SNHLY, CDR2 FYNNEI. With 7 bases removed from V and 0 bases from J, the gap between germline ends came to 10 bases. This sample is part of a study of T cells in Graves' hyperthyroidism and ophthalmopathy. Amplification targeted TCR beta CDR3 regions from RNA transcripts. Researchers ran a first-round RT-PCR on the TCR CDR3 using the HTBI primer set. TCRdb used MiXCR to reprocess the multiplex PCR reads, holding one entry per CDR3 protein. The sample includes 600,000 or so distinct CDR3 sequences, roughly 15% of them seen just once.

Material: blood. The clonotype originates from a woman aged 25-40 years with Graves' hyperthyroidism. V and J are TRBV2 and TRBJ2-6; no reliable D call. CDR3 residues: CASIPGLSGANVLTF. In nucleotides, the CDR3 is TGTGCCAGCATTCCAGGCCTCTCTGGGGCCAACGTCCTGACTTTC.